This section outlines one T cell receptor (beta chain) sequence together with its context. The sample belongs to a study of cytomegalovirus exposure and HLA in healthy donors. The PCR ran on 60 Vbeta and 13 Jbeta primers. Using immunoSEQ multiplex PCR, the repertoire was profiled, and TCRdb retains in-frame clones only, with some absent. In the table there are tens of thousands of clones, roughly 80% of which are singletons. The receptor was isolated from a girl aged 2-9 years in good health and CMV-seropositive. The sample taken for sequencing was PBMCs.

The CDR3 is CSVDRTGWGYTF. CDR3 coding DNA: TGCAGCGTTGACCGGACAGGATGGGGCTACACCTTC. The chain recombines TRBV29-1 with TRBJ1-2, with 7 bases aligning to TRBD1. The V and J ends lost 3 bases and 8 bases, in that order; junction bases with no gene match: 6. The CDR3 extends over 12 amino acids. From germline, CDR1 is SQVTM and CDR2 ANQGSEA.